These 19 T cell receptor beta chains were sequenced from one sample in a study of T cells in Graves' hyperthyroidism and ophthalmopathy. RNA transcripts were the template for amplifying TCR beta CDR3 regions. First-round RT-PCR of the TCR CDR3 relied on the HTBI primer set. TCRdb called the multiplex PCR reads again in MiXCR, with one record for every CDR3 protein. The sample lists 400,000 to 500,000 distinct CDR3 sequences, 14% to 15% occurring once. Input material: blood. These receptor sequences come from a man younger than 35 with Graves' ophthalmopathy.

This clonotype was counted a few times. The chain joins TRBV27 to TRBJ2-7; TRBD2 matches 7 bases. This CDR3 is 11 amino acids long. V lost 6 bases and J lost 5; bases outside the gene matches: 1. CDR1 and CDR2 from the germline V gene are MNHEY and SMNVEV (reference sequence). The CDR3 region is CASRGGHEQYF. DNA of the CDR3: TGTGCCAGCAGGGGAGGGCACGAGCAGTACTTC.

This clonotype was detected only a few times. CDR3 loop: CASGTGDNQPQHF. CDR3 in DNA: TGTGCCAGCGGAACAGGGGACAATCAGCCCCAGCATTTT. The chain recombines TRBV28 with TRBJ1-5; 7 bases align to TRBD1. Germline V lookup: CDR1 MDHEN, CDR2 SYDVKM. V lost 8 bases, J lost 3 bases, and 4 bases stayed unmatched. CDR3 size: 13 residues. Drawing the rest from reference TRBV28 and TRBJ1-5, the complete variable domain is DVKVTQSSRYLVKRTGEKVFLECVQDMDHENMFWYRQDPGLGLRLIYFSYDVKMKEKGDIPEGYSVSREKKERFSLILESASTNQTSMYLCASGTGDNQPQHFGDGTRLSIL.

Ten or more counts support this clonotype. The chain links TRBV12-3 or TRBV12-4 to TRBJ1-3; maybe TRBD1 (5 bases). The ends were cut back, 2 bases at V and 1 base at J, with 15 bases in the middle. This CDR3 spans 17 amino acids. Here the CDR3 DNA reads TGTGCCAGCAGTTTAATCGGGACGGGGATTTCTGGAAACACCATATATTTT. Translation: CASSLIGTGISGNTIYF.

This clonotype was detected ten times or more. The chain links TRBV6-1 to TRBJ1-4, with D unclear. The CDR3 length is 14 residues. CDR1 is MNHNS and CDR2 is SASEGT in the germline V gene. V was trimmed by 2 bases and J by 1 base, leaving 5 bases between them. In DNA, the CDR3 is TGTGCCAGCAGTGAATGGGGAACTAATGAAAAACTGTTTTTT. Translating gives CASSEWGTNEKLFF.

This clonotype has ten or more counts. The chain links TRBV6-1 to TRBJ1-2, with D possibly TRBD1 on 6 matching bases. The CDR3 sequence is 13 residues long. The germline CDR1 and CDR2 sequences are MNHNS and SASEGT. V lost 7 bases, J lost 4 bases, and 13 bases lay in between. The CDR3 spells CASIYQGSYGYTF. CDR3 bases: TGTGCCAGCATATATCAGGGGTCCTATGGCTACACCTTC.

This clonotype was counted at least ten times. The chain has TRBV5-5 and TRBJ2-1; D may be TRBD2 (5 bases). This CDR3 region has 15 residues. The ends were cut back, 2 bases at V and 3 bases at J, with 12 bases in the middle. CDR1 and CDR2 from the germline V gene are SGHKS and YYEKEE (reference sequence). CDR3 region: CASSFPRGSYNEQFF. The CDR3 DNA is TGTGCCAGCAGCTTCCCCCGGGGAAGCTACAATGAGCAGTTCTTC.

The chain is built from TRBV14 and TRBJ2-7; D is uncertain. This CDR3 spans 15 amino acids. Germline loops: CDR1 SGHDN, CDR2 FVKESK. V was clipped by 2 bases and J by 5 bases, with 16 bases between them. CDR3 sequence reads: CASSQTSSRHDEQYF. CDR3 coding DNA: TGTGCCAGCAGCCAAACGAGCTCTCGTCACGACGAGCAGTACTTC. The full variable domain, in which reference TRBV14 and TRBJ2-7 provide the parts outside the CDR3, is EAGVTQFPSHSVIEKGQTVTLRCDPISGHDNLYWYRRVMGKEIKFLLHFVKESKQDESGMPNNRFLAERTGGTYSTLKVQPAELEDSGVYFCASSQTSSRHDEQYFGPGTRLTVT.

The sample holds many counts of this clonotype. The chain couples TRBV10-3 to TRBJ2-7; the D is unclear. The CDR3 covers 14 residues. Trimming shortened V by 2 bases and J by 3 bases, and 11 bases separated the two germline ends. Germline V lookup: CDR1 ENHRY, CDR2 SYGVKD. The CDR3 region is CAISEGLALYEQYF. CDR3 bases: TGTGCCATCAGTGAGGGCTTAGCCCTCTACGAGCAGTACTTC.

The chain has TRBV19 and TRBJ2-3, with TRBD1 matching 7 bases. Per the germline V gene, CDR1 is LNHDA and CDR2 is SQIVND (reference sequence). J was trimmed by 4 bases and V by 10 bases; bases with no gene match: 8. The CDR3 extends over 13 amino acids. CDR3 sequence reads: CATRDRFPDTQYF. DNA of the CDR3: TGTGCCACCCGGGACAGATTCCCAGATACGCAGTATTTT.

The table lists this clonotype with many counts. This chain connects TRBV6-5 to TRBJ1-5; D may be TRBD1 (6 bases). Looked up from germline, CDR1 is MNHEY and CDR2 is SVGAGI. Trimming took off 0 bases at V and 8 bases at J, with 14 bases between the two ends. The CDR3 consists of 15 residues. As DNA, the CDR3 is TGTGCCAGCAGTTACTCGGGACACCCCACAGAGCCCCAGCATTTT. Translation gives CASSYSGHPTEPQHF.

The table lists this clonotype with a count of one. A single base separates this from a much larger clone, so it may be a read error. The CDR3 does not end in the conserved phenylalanine or tryptophan, so this is likely a read error. The CDR3 sequence is CASSETTQPNYGYTL. Written as DNA, the CDR3 is TGTGCCAGCAGTGAGACCACGCAACCGAACTATGGCTACACCCTC. This chain links TRBV6-1 with TRBJ1-2; D call uncertain. Between the trimmed V and J ends, which lost 3 bases and 2 bases, there was a span of 13 bases. The CDR3 length is 15 residues. Germline V lookup: CDR1 MNHNS, CDR2 SASEGT.

This clonotype was observed a few times. This chain joins TRBV3-1 and TRBJ2-7, with 11 nucleotides matching TRBD2. The CDR3 is made up of 16 amino acids. V shed 4 bases and J 6 bases; nucleotides not matched to a gene: 11. From germline, CDR1 is LGHDT and CDR2 YNNKEL (reference sequence). CDR3 sequence: CASSRSDSGGESEQYF. The DNA for the CDR3 is TGTGCCAGCAGCCGCTCGGATAGCGGGGGGGAAAGCGAGCAGTACTTC.

The chain employs TRBV14 and TRBJ1-2; perhaps TRBD1 as D (6 bases). V lost 4 bases and J lost 4, with 13 bases in between. The CDR3 is made up of 14 amino acids. Germline loops: CDR1 SGHDN, CDR2 FVKESK. CDR3 region: CASSRQQGTYGYTF. The DNA for the CDR3 is TGTGCCAGCAGCCGGCAACAGGGCACCTATGGCTACACCTTC.

CDR3 nucleotides: TGTGCCATCAGTGAACACCAGCAGGGTAACACAGATACGCAGTATTTT. Protein product: CAISEHQQGNTDTQYF. The chain employs TRBV10-3 and TRBJ2-3; TRBD1 is a possible D gene (5 bases). V lost 3 bases and J 2 bases, leaving 15 bases between the germline ends. Germline CDR1 reads ENHRY; CDR2 reads SYGVKD. This CDR3 region has 16 residues.

This clonotype was found many times. The rearrangement joins TRBV11-3 to TRBJ1-2; D possibly corresponds to TRBD1 (5 bases). This CDR3 has 13 amino acids. CDR1 is SGHNT and CDR2 is YENEEA in the germline V gene. Trimming shortened V by 3 bases and J by 8 bases, and 13 bases separated the two germline ends. CDR3 amino acids: CASSLTGEWGYTF. The DNA for the CDR3 is TGTGCCAGCAGCTTGACGGGGGAATGGGGCTACACCTTC.

Only a few counts were recorded for this clonotype. The chain carries TRBV20-1 and TRBJ2-7; D is uncertain. CDR1 is DFQATT, CDR2 SNEGSKA, per germline (reference sequence). V lost 6 bases, J lost 0 bases, and 12 bases lay in between. This CDR3 is built from 13 residues. Here the CDR3 DNA reads TGCAGTGCCCCCCCGCCATACTCCTACGAGCAGTACTTC. Its translation is CSAPPPYSYEQYF.

A few counts support this clonotype. The CDR3 DNA follows: TGCAGCGTTCTTCAGGGAAAGGCCTCTGGAAACACCATATATTTT. Translation: CSVLQGKASGNTIYF. This chain links TRBV29-1 with TRBJ1-3, with D possibly matching TRBD1 (5 bases). The CDR3 contains 15 residues. Germline V gene sequence: CDR1 SQVTM, CDR2 ANQGSEA. The ends were cut back, 5 bases at V and 0 bases at J, with 14 bases in the middle.

The chain carries TRBV14 and TRBJ2-1; D could derive from TRBD1 or TRBD2 (5 bases each). This CDR3 has 17 amino acids. From germline, CDR1 is SGHDN and CDR2 FVKESK. V lost 0 bases, J lost 0 bases, and 12 bases lay in between. The CDR3 loop reads CASSQEEDTASYNEQFF. The CDR3 nucleotides read TGTGCCAGCAGCCAAGAGGAGGACACCGCCTCCTACAATGAGCAGTTCTTC. The full variable domain, rest sourced from reference TRBV14 and TRBJ2-1, is EAGVTQFPSHSVIEKGQTVTLRCDPISGHDNLYWYRRVMGKEIKFLLHFVKESKQDESGMPNNRFLAERTGGTYSTLKVQPAELEDSGVYFCASSQEEDTASYNEQFFGPGTRLTVL.

This clonotype was recorded at least ten times. This sequence joins TRBV2 and TRBJ1-2; no clear D. CDR1 SNHLY and CDR2 FYNNEI come from the germline V gene. The germline V and J ends were trimmed by 5 bases and 2 bases, with 6 bases remaining between them. The CDR3 has 12 residues. Written as DNA, the CDR3 is TGTGCCAGCAGTAACATCAACTATGGCTACACCTTC. This sequence encodes CASSNINYGYTF.